Listed below are T cell receptor beta chains from one sample, sequenced in a study of cytomegalovirus exposure and HLA in healthy donors. Assay used: immunoSEQ multiplex PCR; TCRdb lists only in-frame clones, some missing. The sample consists of some 130,000 clones, 75% to 85% of them appearing once. The sample consisted of PBMCs. These receptor sequences come from a man aged 25 to 45 in good health and CMV-seronegative. Both conserved end residues are part of each CDR3. D genes are given only for firm matches. Clone size appears in some rows only: once, few, many, or a class for an expanded clone.

v_call,cdr3_length,d_call,j_call,clone_size,cdr3_nt,cdr3_aa
TRBV7-8,15,-,TRBJ1-1,once,TGTGCCAGCAGCATACTAGGTACAATGAACACTGAAGCTTTCTTT,CASSILGTMNTEAFF
TRBV10-2,15,-,TRBJ1-3,-,TGCGCCAGCAGTGATGGGAGGGGCTCTGGAAACACCATATATTTT,CASSDGRGSGNTIYF
TRBV28,14,TRBD1,TRBJ2-7,-,TGTGCCAGCAGTACCCGGGACAGGAGGTACGAGCAGTACTTC,CASSTRDRRYEQYF
TRBV5-1,14,-,TRBJ2-7,-,TGCGCCAGCAGCTTGGGATCTGGTGGGCTCGAGCAGTACTTC,CASSLGSGGLEQYF
TRBV27,18,TRBD2,TRBJ2-5,-,TGTGCCAGCAGTTTATCTTCTACTAGCGGGAGCGGGTGGGAGACCCAGTACTTC,CASSLSSTSGSGWETQYF
TRBV27,15,-,TRBJ2-2,-,TGTGCCAGCAGTTTAAGCCAGGGTGGGACCGGGGAGCTGTTTTTT,CASSLSQGGTGELFF
TRBV5-6,15,-,TRBJ2-4,-,TGTGCCAGCAGCTTGGCCTGGGGCGGAAGGGACATTCAGTACTTC,CASSLAWGGRDIQYF
TRBV6-1,16,TRBD2,TRBJ2-1,-,TGTGCCAGCAGTGAATCTAGCGGGAGGCCTGACAATGAGCAGTTCTTC,CASSESSGRPDNEQFF
TRBV9,17,-,TRBJ2-1,-,TGTGCCAGCAGCCCCACCGGAGGACTCTCTACCGGCAATGAGCAGTTCTTC,CASSPTGGLSTGNEQFF
TRBV5-1,15,TRBD2,TRBJ2-2,-,TGCGCCAGCCGGCTAGCGGGAGGGCCGACCGGGGAGCTGTTTTTT,CASRLAGGPTGELFF
TRBV7-8,18,TRBD1,TRBJ1-1,once,TGTGCCAGCAGCTTAGATGGGGGTTTGAGGGGGCGCAGGACTGAAGCTTTCTTT,CASSLDGGLRGRRTEAFF
TRBV18,14,TRBD1,TRBJ1-1,-,TGTGCCAGCTCGTGGGACAGGGAGAACACTGAAGCTTTCTTT,CASSWDRENTEAFF
TRBV19,16,TRBD2,TRBJ2-7,-,TGTGCCAGTAGTATTTATGGGCTAGCGGGACACTACGAGCAGTACTTC,CASSIYGLAGHYEQYF
TRBV28,16,-,TRBJ1-2,-,TGTGCCAGCAGTTTATTGCCCGGGGTTGCTAACTATGGCTACACCTTC,CASSLLPGVANYGYTF
TRBV5-6,15,-,TRBJ2-2,few,TGTGCCAGCAGCTTGTACACGACAGTCACCGGGGAGCTGTTTTTT,CASSLYTTVTGELFF
TRBV5-1,15,-,TRBJ1-2,-,TGCGCCAGCAGCTTGGGTTCAGGGTGGACCTATGGCTACCCCTTC,CASSLGSGWTYGYPF
TRBV7-2,18,TRBD1,TRBJ2-2,-,TGTGCCAGCAGCCCTACTACGGACAGGGGGCGTCACACCGGGGAGCTGTTTTTT,CASSPTTDRGRHTGELFF
TRBV9,15,-,TRBJ1-2,-,TGTGCCAGCGGGCTTGGTCCCGGTTCCCCCTATGGCTACACCTTC,CASGLGPGSPYGYTF
TRBV5-4,14,TRBD2,TRBJ2-7,few,TGTGCCAGCAGCCAGGGACTAGCGGTCTACGAGCAGTACTTC,CASSQGLAVYEQYF
TRBV18,14,-,TRBJ2-5,-,TGTGCCAGCTCACCACCGGCCAGGGCCGAGACCCAGTACTTC,CASSPPARAETQYF
TRBV5-4,14,-,TRBJ1-4,-,TGTGCCAGCAGCCCAGGGGAGGGGGATGAAAAACTGTTTTTT,CASSPGEGDEKLFF
TRBV5-1,14,TRBD2,TRBJ2-7,-,TGCGCCAGCAGCTTCTCTAGCGGGAATCGCGAGCAGTACTTC,CASSFSSGNREQYF
TRBV7-2,12,-,TRBJ2-7,-,TGTGCCAGCAGCCCGAGGGCTCACGAGCAGTACTTC,CASSPRAHEQYF